The entry that follows covers one T cell receptor beta chain sequence. The sample originates from a study of T-cell reconstitution after alpha-beta-depleted transplantation in children. V was cut by 7 bases and J by 7 bases, with 13 bases left in between. This CDR3 region has 12 residues. Germline CDR1 and CDR2: KGHDR and SFDVKD. As it was prepared, the TCRbeta library received unique molecular identifiers. TCRdb reprocessed the PCR reads with MiXCR, giving one entry per CDR3 protein. This table has fewer than 400,000 distinct CDR3 sequences, 20% appearing once. The chain employs TRBV24-1 and TRBJ2-7, with no clear D. The receptor was isolated from a human donor who donated a stem cell graft to a child with acute myeloid leukemia. The sequences come from PBMCs from the stem cell graft donor, collected from the stem cell graft. As DNA, the CDR3 is TGTGCCACCAGCGGCTTAAGTGGTGAGCAGTACTTC. Its translation is CATSGLSGEQYF.